Below, one T cell receptor beta chain is given with its context. Produced via immunoSEQ multiplex PCR; TCRdb's table is partial and in-frame only. The sample records around 340,000 clones, 85% to 95% being singletons. Germline-derived CDR1 and CDR2 are SGHRS and YFSETQ. After removal of 2 bases from V and 0 bases from J, the junction contained 21 bases not matched to a gene. The CDR3 runs 22 residues. The data were obtained in a study of shared T cell receptors in the human thymus. Material: thymocytes. V usage is TRBV5-1 and J usage is TRBJ2-2, with 8 positions matching TRBD1. The TCR sequence derives from a human donor. Here the CDR3 reads CASSLPAGTGYLHTSNTGELFF. The CDR3 nucleotides are TGCGCCAGCAGCTTACCCGCCGGGACAGGTTACCTCCACACATCGAACACCGGGGAGCTGTTTTTT.